Listed below are T cell receptor beta chains from one sample, sequenced in a study of neurological immune-mediated disorders. Using its own MiXCR run on the 5' RACE reads, TCRdb lists one record per CDR3 protein. The repertoire has 54,000 or so distinct CDR3 sequences, 3.8% of them found once; the top ten carry 6.5%. The sequenced sample was PBMCs. Receptor source: a man aged 55 to 69 with multiple sclerosis. CDR3s include the opening cysteine and the closing phenylalanine or tryptophan. D genes are given only for firm matches. The listing skips clone size in some rows; elsewhere it reads once, few, many or a size class.

d_gene	v_gene	j_gene	abundance	CDR3aa	CDR3nt
NA	TRBV5-1	TRBJ2-2	many	CASSEGPGELFF	TGCGCCAGCAGCGAGGGTCCCGGGGAGCTGTTTTTT
TRBD1	TRBV9	TRBJ1-1	many	CASSINPGQGAEAFF	TGTGCCAGCAGCATCAACCCTGGACAGGGGGCTGAAGCTTTCTTT
NA	TRBV30	TRBJ1-6	many	CAWSVKAAGNSPLHF	TGTGCCTGGAGTGTAAAGGCAGCTGGAAATTCACCCCTCCACTTT
NA	TRBV21-1	TRBJ1-5	few	CASPDPDGNQPQHF	TGTGCCAGCCCGGACCCGGATGGCAATCAGCCCCAGCATTTT
NA	TRBV3-1	TRBJ2-7	many	CASSQDPAGWRYF	TGTGCCAGCAGCCAAGATCCGGCAGGATGGCGGTACTTC
NA	TRBV12-3/TRBV12-4	TRBJ1-1	many	CAIGSRNTEAFF	TGTGCCATCGGATCCCGGAACACTGAAGCTTTCTTT
NA	TRBV20-1	TRBJ2-2	many	CSARPGQNTGELFF	TGCAGTGCTAGACCGGGACAGAACACCGGGGAGCTGTTTTTT
TRBD2	TRBV7-9	TRBJ2-7	many	CASAGVGEQYF	TGTGCCAGCGCGGGGGTAGGGGAGCAGTACTTC
TRBD1	TRBV7-2	TRBJ1-2	many	CASSQSRDRGGGYTF	TGTGCCAGCAGCCAGTCCCGGGACAGGGGTGGTGGCTACACCTTC
NA	TRBV3-1	TRBJ1-6	many	CASTASSYNSPLHF	TGTGCCAGCACTGCGAGCTCCTATAATTCACCCCTCCACTTT
TRBD1	TRBV5-1	TRBJ2-2	many	CASSLGRTGRNTGELFF	TGCGCCAGCAGCTTGGGGAGGACAGGGAGAAACACCGGGGAGCTGTTTTTT
NA	TRBV6-5	TRBJ2-1	many	CASSGPYNEQFF	TGTGCCAGCTCAGGACCCTACAATGAGCAGTTCTTC
TRBD1	TRBV20-1	TRBJ1-1	many	CSARAYRGEGTEAFF	TGCAGTGCTAGAGCGTACAGGGGTGAGGGCACTGAAGCTTTCTTT
TRBD2	TRBV5-1	TRBJ2-5	NA	CASSSGLAGGTQETQYF	TGCGCCAGCAGCTCGGGACTAGCGGGGGGCACCCAAGAGACCCAGTACTTC
NA	TRBV20-1	TRBJ1-1	few	CSARVRGGATEAFF	TGCAGTGCTAGAGTCAGGGGAGGGGCCACTGAAGCTTTCTTT
NA	TRBV13	TRBJ1-1	many	CASRQLGTEAFF	TGTGCCAGCAGGCAATTAGGTACTGAAGCTTTCTTT
NA	TRBV12-3/TRBV12-4	TRBJ1-6	many	CASSPSLGGQSPLHF	TGTGCCAGCAGTCCCTCCCTGGGGGGGCAATCACCCCTCCACTTT
NA	TRBV12-3/TRBV12-4	TRBJ1-2	many	CASSFGISTDGYTF	TGTGCCAGCAGTTTTGGGATCTCTACGGATGGCTACACCTTC